The rows below give T cell receptor beta chains drawn from one sample of a study of blood T cell repertoires in COVID-19. Libraries were prepared by immunoSEQ multiplex PCR; TCRdb keeps only in-frame clonotypes and omits some of them. The data show almost 400,000 clones, just under 90% seen once. The sequenced material came from PBMCs or T cells enriched from blood (not recorded which). The origin of the receptors is a woman in her 30s who had recovered from COVID-19. CDR3s include the opening cysteine and the closing phenylalanine or tryptophan. The D gene is left open where the match is weak. Clone size is not always given. Where it is, it says once, few, many or a class for expanded clones.

J gene | V gene | clone size | D gene | CDR3 DNA | CDR3 protein
TRBJ2-1 | TRBV6-5 | NA | NA | TGTGCCAGCAGATCCGTCGGGACAAGTTACAATGAGCAGTTCTTC | CASRSVGTSYNEQFF
TRBJ1-2 | TRBV9 | NA | NA | TGTGCCAGCAGCGGGCCGCGCTACACCTTC | CASSGPRYTF
TRBJ1-1 | TRBV27 | NA | NA | TGTGCCAGCAGTTTATCGCCGGGTCCGACAGCTTTCTTT | CASSLSPGPTAFF
TRBJ1-5 | TRBV28 | NA | TRBD1 | TGTGCCAGCAGTTTATCCTTCTCTCCCTGGACAGGGCTAAATCAGCCCCAGCATTTT | CASSLSFSPWTGLNQPQHF
TRBJ2-7 | TRBV11-3 | NA | TRBD1 | TGTGCCAGCAGTCGACAGGGGGGGGACGAGCAGTACTTC | CASSRQGGDEQYF
TRBJ2-3 | TRBV7-9 | NA | TRBD1 | TGTGCCAGCAGCCGCTACCTCGGACAGGGCCCCTTTAGCACAGATACGCAGTATTTT | CASSRYLGQGPFSTDTQYF
TRBJ2-5 | TRBV30 | NA | TRBD2 | TGTGCCTGGAGGGGGGGGTTACCGAATCAAGAGACCCAGTACTTC | CAWRGGLPNQETQYF
TRBJ2-7 | TRBV27 | NA | TRBD1 | TGTGCCTGTGGGTGGGACAGGTCCCACGAGCAGTACTTC | CACGWDRSHEQYF
TRBJ1-1 | TRBV27 | once | NA | TGTGCCAGCAGTCCGATAGGGGGGGAGCTAAACACTGAAGCTTTCTTT | CASSPIGGELNTEAFF
TRBJ1-2 | TRBV29-1 | NA | NA | TGCAGCGGTTCCGGACAGACGTATGAAGGCTACACCTTC | CSGSGQTYEGYTF
TRBJ2-2 | TRBV27 | NA | NA | TGTGCCAGCGCGGGTAGGACCTCCAAGGGGGAGCTGTTTTTT | CASAGRTSKGELFF
TRBJ1-1 | TRBV30 | once | NA | TGTGCCTGGAGTATAGGGAGAGCCGAAGCTTTCTTT | CAWSIGRAEAFF